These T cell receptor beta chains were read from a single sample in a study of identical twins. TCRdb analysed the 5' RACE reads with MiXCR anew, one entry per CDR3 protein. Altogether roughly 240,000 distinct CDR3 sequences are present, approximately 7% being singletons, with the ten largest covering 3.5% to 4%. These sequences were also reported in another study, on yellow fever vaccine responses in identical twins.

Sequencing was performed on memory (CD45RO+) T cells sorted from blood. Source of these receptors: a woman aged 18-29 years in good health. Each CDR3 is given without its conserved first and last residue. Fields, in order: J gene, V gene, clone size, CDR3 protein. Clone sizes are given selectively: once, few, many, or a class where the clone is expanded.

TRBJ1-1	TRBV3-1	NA	ASSQDLGRMNTEAF
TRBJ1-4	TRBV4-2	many	ASSPRGGGGATNEKLF
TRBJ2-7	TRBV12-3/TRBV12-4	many	ASSLGGGTGGIGEQY
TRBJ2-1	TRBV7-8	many	ASSFKAGSLGTSYNEQF
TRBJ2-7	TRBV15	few	ATSARDPLSHQRGSSYEQY
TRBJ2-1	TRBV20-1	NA	STHGGGYNEQF
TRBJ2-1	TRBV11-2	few	ASSPGLAGAFIYNEQF
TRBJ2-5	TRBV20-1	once	SASSGGLETQY
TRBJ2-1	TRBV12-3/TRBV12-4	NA	AICRRSGGGSSYNEQF
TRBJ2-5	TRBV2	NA	ASSGTNGETQY
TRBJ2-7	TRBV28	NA	ASSLLANSYEQY
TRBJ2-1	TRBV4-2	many	ASSQAGEVDEQF
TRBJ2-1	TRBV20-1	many	SASTGRTYNEQF
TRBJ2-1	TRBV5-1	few	ASSSGPSSYNEQF
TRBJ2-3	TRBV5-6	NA	ASSLKTTSTDTQY
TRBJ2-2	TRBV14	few	ASSQTSGIGELF
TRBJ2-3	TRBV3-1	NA	ASSNYGASGTDTQY
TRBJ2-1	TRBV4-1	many	ASSLAVSSYNEQF
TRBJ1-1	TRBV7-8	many	ASSLFLVAGPLSEAF
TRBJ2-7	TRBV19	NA	ASSTPGLEQY
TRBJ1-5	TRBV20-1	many	SAPIGGGGGQPQH
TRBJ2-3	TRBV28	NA	ASTVSGTDTQY
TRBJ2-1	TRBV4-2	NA	ASSQASEQF
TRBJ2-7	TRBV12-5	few	ASEQGQGANEQY
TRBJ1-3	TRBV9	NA	ASSVAQGSIGNTIY
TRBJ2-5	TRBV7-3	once	ASSLGDTQETQY
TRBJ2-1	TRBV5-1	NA	ASSFIPSYLGEQF
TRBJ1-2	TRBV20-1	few	SALEVGGETNYGYT
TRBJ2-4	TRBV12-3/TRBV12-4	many	ASSFLAGESGKNIQY
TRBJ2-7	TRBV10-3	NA	AIGTGAYEQY
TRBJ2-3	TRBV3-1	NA	ANSQDRVHDGVYTDTQY
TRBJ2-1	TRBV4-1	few	ASSQASISGILHEQF
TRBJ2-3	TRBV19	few	ASSNPRLAGYTDTQY
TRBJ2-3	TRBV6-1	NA	ASSQTTSGRPDTQY
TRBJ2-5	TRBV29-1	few	SVLTGTHQETQY
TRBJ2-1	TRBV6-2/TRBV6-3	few	ASGTSGGNNEQF
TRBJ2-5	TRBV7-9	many	ASSLGGKSETQY
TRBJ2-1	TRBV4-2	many	ASSPQSHNEQF
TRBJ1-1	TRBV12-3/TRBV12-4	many	ASSTARVTEAF
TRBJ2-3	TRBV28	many	ASHEGADSTDTQY
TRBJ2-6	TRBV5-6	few	ASSFLAGASSGANVLT
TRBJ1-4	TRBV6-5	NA	ASSYGKLF
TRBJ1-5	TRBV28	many	ASSLGGPGQPQH
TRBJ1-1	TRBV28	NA	ASSFSTVPRTEAF
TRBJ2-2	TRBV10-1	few	ASRGQSNTGELF